This T cell receptor beta chain was profiled in a study of T cells in Graves' hyperthyroidism and ophthalmopathy. There are 15 residues in the CDR3. Trimming removed 3 bases from V and 4 bases from J, with 12 bases in between. Germline V lookup: CDR1 MNHEY, CDR2 SMNVEV (reference sequence). TCR beta CDR3 regions were amplified from RNA. TCR CDR3 underwent first-round RT-PCR with the HTBI primer set. MiXCR, applied by TCRdb to the multiplex PCR reads, yields one record per CDR3 protein. This table has a few hundred thousand distinct CDR3 sequences, 25% appearing once. Study outcomes and limitations: Ophthalmopathy was predicted by the model a median of about 6.7 months ahead of onset.

Uncontrolled infection, other autoimmune disease, pregnancy or lactation excluded patients. The study based diagnoses on clinical symptoms, serum thyroxine and TRAb, thyroid ultrasound and orbital computed tomography. This clonotype was picked up a small number of times. Its specificity is not known. The source material was blood. The gene calls are TRBV27 and TRBJ1-4; D is uncertain. The TCR sequence derives from a man in his forties or fifties with Graves' hyperthyroidism. This CDR3 is CASSLEVPGNEKLFF. CDR3 bases: TGTGCCAGCAGTTTGGAGGTACCGGGTAATGAAAAACTGTTTTTT.